This T cell receptor beta chain was profiled in a study of shared clonotypes between healthy human individuals. About the study: Three men and a couple of women, aged 18 to 49, were donors. The study used three CD4 naive, three CD4 memory, two CD8 naive and one CD8 memory plate per donor.

Germline V lookup: CDR1 SSHAT, CDR2 FNYEAQ (reference sequence). The CDR3 consists of 13 residues. Trimming took 5 bases from V and 6 from J, leaving 10 bases between them. The repertoire was sequenced with immunoSEQ multiplex PCR; TCRdb's copy has only in-frame clones and lacks some. The repertoire holds around 2.5 million clones, with over 85% as singletons. This chain uses TRBV7-7 with TRBJ2-2, with unresolved D. The sample comprised naive CD4+ T cells from PBMCs. The subset is: CD45RA+ positively selected. This sequence originates from a man between 18 and 35 years old in good health. Some clones in this sample may be carry-over from other donors' samples. The CDR3: CASSPTASGELFF. The DNA of the CDR3 is TGTGCCAGCAGCCCAACCGCTTCCGGGGAGCTGTTTTTT. Drawing the rest from reference TRBV7-7 and TRBJ2-2, the complete variable domain is GAGVSQSPRYKVTKRGQDVTLRCDPISSHATLYWYQQALGQGPEFLTYFNYEAQPDKSGLPSDRFSAERPEGSISTLTIQRTEQRDSAMYRCASSPTASGELFFGEGSRLTVL.